The source of this TCR beta chain is a study of T cells in Graves' hyperthyroidism and ophthalmopathy. Study overall: Once the initial diagnosis was made, peripheral blood was obtained before any treatment.

Findings and limits, study-wide: Among clonotypes expanded in thyroid above 0.001, most were also found in blood.

This clonotype showed up many times. The antigen is not known. From RNA transcripts, TCR beta CDR3 regions were amplified. HTBI primers were employed in a first-round RT-PCR of the TCR CDR3. TCRdb passed the multiplex PCR reads through MiXCR, listing each CDR3 protein once. The sample includes about 130,000 distinct CDR3 sequences, about 20% of them seen just once. This sample holds PBMCs from roughly 10 ml fresh peripheral blood. The receptor's source is a woman in her 50s with Graves' hyperthyroidism that later progressed to Graves' ophthalmopathy. Sequencing input: blood.

Written as DNA, the CDR3 is TGCAGTGCTAGGGCGGGTGGCCGGGGTGAGCAGTTCTTC. Protein sequence: CSARAGGRGEQFF. The gene calls are TRBV20-1 and TRBJ2-1; weak D call: TRBD2 (5 bases). The length of the CDR3 is 13 residues. V was cut by 3 bases and J by 9 bases, with 15 bases left in between. The V gene's germline CDR1 is DFQATT and CDR2 SNEGSKA (reference sequence).